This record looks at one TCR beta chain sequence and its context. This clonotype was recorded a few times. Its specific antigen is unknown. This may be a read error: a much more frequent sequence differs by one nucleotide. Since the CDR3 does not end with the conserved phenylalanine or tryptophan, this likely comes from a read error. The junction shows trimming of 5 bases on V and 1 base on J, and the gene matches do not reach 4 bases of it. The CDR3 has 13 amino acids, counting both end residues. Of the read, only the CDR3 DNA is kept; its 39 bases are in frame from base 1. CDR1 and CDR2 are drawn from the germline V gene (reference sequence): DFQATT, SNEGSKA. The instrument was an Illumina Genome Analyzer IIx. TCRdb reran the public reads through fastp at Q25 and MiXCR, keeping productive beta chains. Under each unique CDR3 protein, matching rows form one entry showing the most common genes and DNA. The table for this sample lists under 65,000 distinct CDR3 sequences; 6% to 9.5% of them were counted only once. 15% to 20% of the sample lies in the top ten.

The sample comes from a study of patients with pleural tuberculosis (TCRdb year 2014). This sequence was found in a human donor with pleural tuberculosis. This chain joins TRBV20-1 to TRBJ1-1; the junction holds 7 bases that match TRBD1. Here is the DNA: TGCAGTGCTCGACAGGGACCGAACACTGAAGCTTTCCTT. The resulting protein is CSARQGPNTEAFL.